This TCR beta chain derives from a study of blood T cell repertoires in COVID-19. Across the study: Whether acute or convalescent, the COVID-19 samples came from the United States, Italy and Spain. PBMCs, B-cell-depleted T cells, or T cells provided the cDNA or gDNA that made up the material.

The germline V gene has CDR1 SGHTS and CDR2 YDEGEE. CDR3 length equals 14 residues. Trimming at V came to 2 bases and at J to 7 bases, leaving 7 bases not matched to a gene. In the original processing: Amplification from reference gene primers served as the basis for estimated nucleated cell counts. Profiled with immunoSEQ multiplex PCR; TCRdb holds only in-frame clones, not every one. The D gene and trimming were derived from the DNA, and the V and J assignments and clone size from that table. The repertoire holds about 16,000 clones, with 85% to 90% as singletons. In this sample, this clone turned up once.

This chain links TRBV5-8 with TRBJ1-2; 8 bases fit TRBD1. The receptor's source is a human donor in a cohort sampled during active COVID-19. Sequenced material: peripheral blood. The CDR3 protein is CASSLDRGSGGYTF. CDR3 sequence (DNA): TGTGCCAGCAGCTTAGACAGGGGATCGGGTGGCTACACCTTC. Full variable domain (outside the CDR3, taken from reference TRBV5-8 and TRBJ1-2): EAGVTQSPTHLIKTRGQQATLRCSPISGHTSVYWYQQALGLGLQFLLWYDEGEERNRGNFPPRFSGRQFPNYSSELNVNALELEDSALYLCASSLDRGSGGYTFGSGTRLTVV.